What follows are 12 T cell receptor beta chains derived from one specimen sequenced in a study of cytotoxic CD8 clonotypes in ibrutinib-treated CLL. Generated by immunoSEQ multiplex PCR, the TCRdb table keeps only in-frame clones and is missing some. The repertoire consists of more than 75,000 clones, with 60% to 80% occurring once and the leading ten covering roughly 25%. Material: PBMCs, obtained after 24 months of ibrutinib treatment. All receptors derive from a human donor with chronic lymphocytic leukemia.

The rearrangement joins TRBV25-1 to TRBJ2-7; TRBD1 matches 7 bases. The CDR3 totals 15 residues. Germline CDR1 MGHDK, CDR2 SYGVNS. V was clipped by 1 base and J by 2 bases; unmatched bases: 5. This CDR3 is CASSESYQGAYEQYF. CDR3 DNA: TGTGCCAGCAGTGAATCCTATCAGGGGGCCTACGAGCAGTACTTC.

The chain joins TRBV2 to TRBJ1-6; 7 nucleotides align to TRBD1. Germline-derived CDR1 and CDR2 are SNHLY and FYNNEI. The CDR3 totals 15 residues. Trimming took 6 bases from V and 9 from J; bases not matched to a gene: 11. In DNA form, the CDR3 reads TGTGCCAGCAGCCCGGACAGGCCCAGAAGTTCACCCCTCCACTTT. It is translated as CASSPDRPRSSPLHF.

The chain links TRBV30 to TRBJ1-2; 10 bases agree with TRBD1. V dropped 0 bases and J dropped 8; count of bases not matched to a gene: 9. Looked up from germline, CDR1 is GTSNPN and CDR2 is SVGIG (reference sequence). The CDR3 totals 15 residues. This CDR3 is CAWSVRGTGVEGYTF. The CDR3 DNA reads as TGTGCCTGGAGTGTTAGAGGGACAGGGGTTGAGGGCTACACCTTC.

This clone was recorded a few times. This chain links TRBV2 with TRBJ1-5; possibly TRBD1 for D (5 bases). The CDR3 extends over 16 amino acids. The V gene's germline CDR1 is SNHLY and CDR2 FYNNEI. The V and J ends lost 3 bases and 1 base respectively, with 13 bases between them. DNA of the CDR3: TGTGCCAGCAGTGAGCAGGGAAGGTCGAGCAATCAGCCCCAGCATTTT. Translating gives CASSEQGRSSNQPQHF.

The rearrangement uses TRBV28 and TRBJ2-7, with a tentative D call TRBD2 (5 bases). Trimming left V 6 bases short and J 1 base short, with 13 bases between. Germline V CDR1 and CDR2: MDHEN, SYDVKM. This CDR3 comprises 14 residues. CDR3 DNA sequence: TGTGCCAGCAGCCCTAATAGCGTTTCCTACGAGCAGTACTTC. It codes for CASSPNSVSYEQYF.

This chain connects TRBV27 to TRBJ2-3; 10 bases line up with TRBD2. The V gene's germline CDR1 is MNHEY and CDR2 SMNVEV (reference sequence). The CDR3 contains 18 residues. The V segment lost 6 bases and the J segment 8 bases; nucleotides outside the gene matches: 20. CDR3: CASRQILTTSGGAGTQYF. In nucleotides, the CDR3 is TGTGCCAGCAGGCAAATCTTAACGACAAGCGGGGGGGCCGGTACGCAGTATTTT.

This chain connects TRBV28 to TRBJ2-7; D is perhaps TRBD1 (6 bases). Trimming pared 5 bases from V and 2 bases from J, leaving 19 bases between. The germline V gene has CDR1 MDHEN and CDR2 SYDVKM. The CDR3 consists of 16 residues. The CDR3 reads CASSTTGWDGTYEQYF. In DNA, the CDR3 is TGTGCCAGCAGTACCACAGGGTGGGACGGTACCTACGAGCAGTACTTC.

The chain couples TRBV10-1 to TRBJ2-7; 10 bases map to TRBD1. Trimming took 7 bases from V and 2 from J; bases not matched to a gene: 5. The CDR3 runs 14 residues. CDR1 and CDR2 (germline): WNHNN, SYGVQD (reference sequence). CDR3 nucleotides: TGCGCCAGCACGCCCGGGACAGGGGCCTACGAGCAGTACTTC. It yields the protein CASTPGTGAYEQYF.

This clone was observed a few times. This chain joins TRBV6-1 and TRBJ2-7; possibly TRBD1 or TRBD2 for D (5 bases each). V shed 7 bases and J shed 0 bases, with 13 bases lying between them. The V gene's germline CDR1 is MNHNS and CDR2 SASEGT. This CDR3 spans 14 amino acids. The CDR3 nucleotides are TGTGCCAGCACCAAAGGGGACGTCTCCTACGAGCAGTACTTC. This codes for CASTKGDVSYEQYF.

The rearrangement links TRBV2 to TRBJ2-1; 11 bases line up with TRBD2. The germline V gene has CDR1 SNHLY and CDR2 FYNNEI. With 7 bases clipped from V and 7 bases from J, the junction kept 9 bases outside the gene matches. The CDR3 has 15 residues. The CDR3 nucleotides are TGTGCCAGCAACGTACTAGCGGGAGCAATAAATGAGCAGTTCTTC. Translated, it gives CASNVLAGAINEQFF.

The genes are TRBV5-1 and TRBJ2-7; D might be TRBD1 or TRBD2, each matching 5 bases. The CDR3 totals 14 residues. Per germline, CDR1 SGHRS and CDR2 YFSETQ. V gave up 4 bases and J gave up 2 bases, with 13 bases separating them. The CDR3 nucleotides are TGCGCCAGCAGCATTGTGCAGGGAGCCTACGAGCAGTACTTC. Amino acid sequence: CASSIVQGAYEQYF.

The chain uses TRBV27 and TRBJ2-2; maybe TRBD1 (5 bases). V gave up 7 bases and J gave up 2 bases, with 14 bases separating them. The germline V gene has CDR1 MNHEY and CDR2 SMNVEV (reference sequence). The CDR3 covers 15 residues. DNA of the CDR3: TGTGCCAGCACCTCATGGGGCTCCAACACCGGGGAGCTGTTTTTT. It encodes CASTSWGSNTGELFF.